Reported below is one T cell receptor (beta chain). The antigen is not known. The data were taken from a study of immune evolution from preneoplasia to lung adenocarcinoma. Study results and caveats: Later-stage lesions appeared to have more T cells, more diversity, less clonality.

The CDR3 has 13 amino acids. The V gene end was trimmed by 9 bases and the J gene end by 3 bases; junction bases not matched to a gene: 7. Germline CDR1 reads SNHLY; CDR2 reads FYNNEI. Libraries were prepared by immunoSEQ multiplex PCR; TCRdb keeps only in-frame clonotypes and omits some of them. The data show some 4,500 clones, 70% to 85% seen once. Each case's diagnosis was confirmed by two pathologists on H&E. This rearrangement joins TRBV2 to TRBJ1-1; the match to TRBD1 covers 7 bases. Sequencing was done on a sample of FFPE adjacent normal lung tissue. The clonotype originates from a person aged 60-79 years with lung adenocarcinoma. This chain's CDR3 is CARQGIGDTEAFF. The CDR3 nucleotides are TGTGCCAGACAGGGGATCGGCGACACTGAAGCTTTCTTT.